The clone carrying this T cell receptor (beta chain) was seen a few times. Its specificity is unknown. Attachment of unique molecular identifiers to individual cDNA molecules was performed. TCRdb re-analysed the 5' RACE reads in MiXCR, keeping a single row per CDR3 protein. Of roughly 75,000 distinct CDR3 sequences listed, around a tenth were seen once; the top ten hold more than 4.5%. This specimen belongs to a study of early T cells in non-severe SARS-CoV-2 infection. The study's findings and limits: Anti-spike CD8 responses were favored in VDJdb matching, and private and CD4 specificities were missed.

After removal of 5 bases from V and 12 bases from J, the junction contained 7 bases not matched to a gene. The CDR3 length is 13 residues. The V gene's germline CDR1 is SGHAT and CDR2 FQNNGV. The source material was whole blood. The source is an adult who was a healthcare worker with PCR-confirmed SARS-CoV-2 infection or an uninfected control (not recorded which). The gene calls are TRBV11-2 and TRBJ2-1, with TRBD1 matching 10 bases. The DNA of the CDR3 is TGTGCCAGCAGCCAGCTCAGACAGGGGGCGCAGTTCTTC. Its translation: CASSQLRQGAQFF.